The text below deals with one TCR beta chain. The antigen this receptor binds is unknown. No base-level quality is on record; no much larger clone is a single base apart. The sample belongs to a study of blood T cell repertoires in COVID-19 (dated by TCRdb to about 2020). Regarding the research as a whole: The collaborator samples originated in the United States, Italy and Spain and spanned the acute and convalescent phases of COVID-19. The prospective study material was composed of cDNA or gDNA derived from T cells, B-cell-depleted T cells, or PBMCs. The dataset comprised deeply sampled blood TCRbeta repertoires from subjects exposed to, actively infected with, or recovered from COVID-19. A freely available public database, intended as a resource for researchers studying the immune response to SARS-CoV-2, is where the repertoires were released. The samples were drawn from the first 160 participants of the ongoing ImmuneRACE study and from more than 1,000 subjects provided by 6 global collaborators. Nearly every sample came with metadata listing a de-identified subject ID, COVID-19 status, age in years and sex. Where available, HLA class I and class II types were obtained from metadata supplied by the sample provider rather than from assay-based typing.

The immunoSEQ Assay, a bias-controlled multiplex PCR, was used to amplify TCRbeta CDR3 regions from genomic DNA. As for how the authors treated the data: Within the assay, amplification of reference gene primers was used to estimate how many nucleated cells each sample contained. To quantify the absolute abundance of each unique TCRbeta CDR3 rearrangement, sequence reads were collapsed and filtered. Productive Simpson clonality was computed per sample as the square root of Simpson's diversity index over productive rearrangements. TCRdb retrieved this table from immuneACCESS and kept in-frame rearrangements only. Not all clones are present; in checked studies, unresolved V genes account for under half, and no reason is known for the remainder. The V and J calls and clone size are taken from that table; D and trimming were inferred from the DNA. Here the sample has 200,000 to 250,000 clones; around 90% occur a single time. The biggest ten clones account for approximately 3.5% of the sample.

Results and caveats for the whole study, not just this receptor: The amount of clinical and demographic metadata varied by source and participant and was provided uncurated.

Counted from cysteine to phenylalanine, this CDR3 has 14 amino acids. This entry keeps only the CDR3 DNA: 42 bases, framed from base 1. Per the germline V gene, SGHRS is the CDR1 and YFSETQ is the CDR2. Trimmed from V: 3 bases; trimmed from J: 8 bases; junction bases lacking a gene match: 10. Participants in the prospective study were enrolled through a virtual design, were aged about 18 to 100 years, and lived in roughly 24 United States geographic areas. In the prospective study, participants were assigned to cohorts based on the clinical history participants reported in a screening survey and a study questionnaire. Exposed participants were defined as having been in contact with someone with a PCR-confirmed or clinician-diagnosed COVID-19 case within 2 weeks of study entry. In the prospective study, mobile phlebotomists collected whole blood, serum and a nasopharyngeal or oropharyngeal swab from each participant. Over a roughly 2-month period, participants in the prospective study had the option of providing additional blood draws and questionnaires. Before DNA extraction, prospective study blood samples were shipped either frozen or at room temperature.

The chain was built from TRBV5-1 and TRBJ1-2, with 7 central nucleotides matching TRBD1. The clonotype was recovered from a woman younger than 45 who had been exposed to COVID-19. The sequenced material came from PBMCs or T cells enriched from blood (not recorded which). CDR3 sequence: CASSSNTGVRGYTF. The sequenced DNA is TGCGCCAGCAGCTCTAATACAGGGGTTCGAGGCTACACCTTC.